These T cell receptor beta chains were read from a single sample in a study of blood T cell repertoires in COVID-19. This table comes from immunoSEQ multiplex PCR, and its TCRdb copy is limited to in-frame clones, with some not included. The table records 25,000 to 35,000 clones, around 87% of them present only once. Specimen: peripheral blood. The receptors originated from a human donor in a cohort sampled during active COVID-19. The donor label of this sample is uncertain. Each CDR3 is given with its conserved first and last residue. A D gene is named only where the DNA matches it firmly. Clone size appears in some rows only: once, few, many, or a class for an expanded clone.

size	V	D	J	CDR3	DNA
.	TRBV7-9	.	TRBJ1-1	CASSLGGWRGMNTEAFF	TGTGCCAGCAGCTTAGGAGGGTGGAGGGGCATGAACACTGAAGCTTTCTTT
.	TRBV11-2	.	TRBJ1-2	CASSAQGPSIYGYTF	TGTGCCAGCAGCGCCCAGGGTCCCTCTATCTATGGCTACACCTTC
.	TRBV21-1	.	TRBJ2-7	CASSKGRGPSYEQYF	TGTGCCAGCAGCAAAGGAAGGGGTCCCTCCTACGAGCAGTACTTC
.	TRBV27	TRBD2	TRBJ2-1	CASSPRGLAGAGGNEQFF	TGTGCCAGCAGTCCTCGCGGACTAGCGGGAGCTGGGGGGAATGAGCAGTTCTTC
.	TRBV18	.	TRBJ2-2	CASSPPAFVGELFF	TGTGCCAGCTCACCACCGGCTTTCGTCGGGGAGCTGTTTTTT
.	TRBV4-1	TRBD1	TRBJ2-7	CASSQADRVGHEQYF	TGCGCCAGCAGCCAAGCCGACAGGGTAGGGCACGAGCAGTACTTC
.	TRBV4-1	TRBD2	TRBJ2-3	CASSTPRGLAGPNTDTQYF	TGCGCCAGCAGCACACCCAGAGGACTAGCGGGCCCAAACACAGATACGCAGTATTTT
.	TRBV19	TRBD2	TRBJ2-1	CASSPPGSRGGQFF	TGTGCCAGTAGTCCCCCGGGATCACGGGGGGGGCAGTTCTTC
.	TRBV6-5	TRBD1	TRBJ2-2	CASSQRQGPGELFF	TGTGCCAGCAGTCAGAGACAGGGTCCCGGGGAGCTGTTTTTT
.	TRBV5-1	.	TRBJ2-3	CASREASATDTQYF	TGCGCCAGCAGGGAGGCTAGCGCCACAGATACGCAGTATTTT
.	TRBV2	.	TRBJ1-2	CASSTGVYYGYTF	TGTGCCAGCAGTACCGGGGTCTACTATGGCTACACCTTC
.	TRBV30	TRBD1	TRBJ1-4	CAWSIIQGTGREKLFF	TGTGCCTGGAGCATTATCCAAGGGACAGGGAGGGAAAAACTGTTTTTT
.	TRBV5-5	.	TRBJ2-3	CASSPPVTDTQYF	TGTGCCAGCAGCCCGCCGGTCACAGATACGCAGTATTTT
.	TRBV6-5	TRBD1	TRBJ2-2	CASRGQGSTGELFF	TGTGCCAGCAGAGGACAGGGATCCACCGGGGAGCTGTTTTTT
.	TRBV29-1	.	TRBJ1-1	CIALEAAEAFF	TGCATCGCCCTCGAGGCAGCTGAAGCTTTCTTT
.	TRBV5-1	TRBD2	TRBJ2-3	CASSLGLAGGTDTQYF	TGCGCCAGCAGCTTGGGACTAGCGGGCGGCACAGATACGCAGTATTTT
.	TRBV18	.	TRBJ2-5	CASSPLQGQETQYF	TGTGCCAGCTCACCACTTCAGGGGCAAGAGACCCAGTACTTC
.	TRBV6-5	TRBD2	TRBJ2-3	CASSYGGRGDTQYF	TGTGCCAGCAGTTACGGCGGGAGGGGAGATACGCAGTATTTT
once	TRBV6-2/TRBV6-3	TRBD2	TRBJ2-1	CASSYASLAGGNEQFF	TGTGCCAGCAGTTACGCATCACTAGCGGGAGGCAATGAGCAGTTCTTC
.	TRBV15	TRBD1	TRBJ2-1	CATSLRTGTHNEQFF	TGTGCCACCAGCCTTAGGACAGGGACACACAATGAGCAGTTCTTC
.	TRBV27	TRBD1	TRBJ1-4	CASSAGTGAREKLFF	TGTGCCAGCAGTGCCGGGACAGGGGCGAGGGAAAAACTGTTTTTT
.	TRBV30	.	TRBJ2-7	CAWSAGELRSYEQYF	TGTGCCTGGAGCGCAGGGGAGTTGCGTTCCTACGAGCAGTACTTC
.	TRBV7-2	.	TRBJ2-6	CASRRESGANVLTF	TGTGCCAGCAGGCGAGAATCTGGGGCCAACGTCCTGACTTTC
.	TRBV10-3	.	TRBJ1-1	CAISDGDTEAFF	TGTGCCATCAGTGACGGGGACACTGAAGCTTTCTTT
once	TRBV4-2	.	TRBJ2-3	CASSQGEDTQYF	TGTGCCAGCAGCCAAGGCGAGGATACGCAGTATTTT
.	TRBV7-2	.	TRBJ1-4	CASSLGGSGMEKLFF	TGTGCCAGCAGCTTAGGAGGGTCCGGAATGGAAAAACTGTTTTTT
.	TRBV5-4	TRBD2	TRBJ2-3	CASSFRRGAGGPGTDTQYF	TGTGCCAGCAGCTTCAGACGAGGAGCGGGAGGGCCTGGCACAGATACGCAGTATTTT
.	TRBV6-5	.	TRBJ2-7	CASSSPMRDEQYF	TGTGCCAGCAGCTCACCCATGCGGGACGAGCAGTACTTC
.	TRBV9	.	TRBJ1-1	CASSAGNRATEAFF	TGTGCCAGCAGCGCCGGGAACAGGGCCACTGAAGCTTTCTTT
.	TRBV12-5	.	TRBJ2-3	CASRRSSLTDTQYF	TGTGCTAGTCGCCGGAGCAGCCTCACAGATACGCAGTATTTT
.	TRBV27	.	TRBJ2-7	CASSPSRSSYEQYF	TGTGCCAGCAGTCCTTCCCGGAGCTCCTACGAGCAGTACTTC
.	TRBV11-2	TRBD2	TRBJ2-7	CASTTIWGRAYEQYF	TGTGCCAGCACCACGATTTGGGGGAGGGCCTACGAGCAGTACTTC
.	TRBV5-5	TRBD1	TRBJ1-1	CASSLLPAGTGLGTEAFF	TGTGCCAGCAGCTTACTTCCAGCCGGGACAGGACTTGGTACTGAAGCTTTCTTT
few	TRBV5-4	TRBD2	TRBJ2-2	CASSLEREGGELFF	TGTGCCAGCAGCTTGGAGCGGGAGGGCGGGGAGCTGTTTTTT
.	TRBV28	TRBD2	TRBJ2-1	CASSHPQRREGPDEQFF	TGTGCCAGCAGTCACCCCCAGAGGCGGGAGGGCCCGGATGAGCAGTTCTTC
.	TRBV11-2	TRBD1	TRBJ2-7	CASSLQGTAVKQYF	TGTGCCAGCAGCCTCCAAGGGACAGCCGTGAAGCAGTACTTC
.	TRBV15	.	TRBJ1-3	CATSSDEPGPGNTIYF	TGTGCCACCAGCAGCGATGAGCCAGGGCCTGGAAACACCATATATTTT
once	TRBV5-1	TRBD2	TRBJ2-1	CASSYRTSGPADEQFF	TGCGCCAGCAGCTATCGCACTAGCGGGCCCGCCGATGAGCAGTTCTTC
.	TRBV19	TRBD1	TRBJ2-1	CASSLDRGRNEQFF	TGTGCCAGTAGTCTCGACAGGGGGCGGAATGAGCAGTTCTTC
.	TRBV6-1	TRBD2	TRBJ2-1	CASSVGTSSGRGNEQFF	TGTGCCAGCAGTGTAGGGACATCTAGCGGGAGAGGTAATGAGCAGTTCTTC
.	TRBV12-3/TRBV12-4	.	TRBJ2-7	CASSRGSYEQYF	TGTGCCAGCAGTCGAGGATCCTACGAGCAGTACTTC
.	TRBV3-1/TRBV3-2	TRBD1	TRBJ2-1	CASHGNRGYNEQFF	TGTGCCAGCCATGGGAACAGGGGGTACAATGAGCAGTTCTTC
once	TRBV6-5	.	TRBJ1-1	CASSRSRGGTEAFF	TGTGCCAGCAGTCGCTCCCGGGGGGGCACTGAAGCTTTCTTT
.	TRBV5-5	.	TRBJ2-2	CASSLASAQNTGELFF	TGTGCCAGCAGCTTGGCTAGCGCTCAGAACACCGGGGAGCTGTTTTTT
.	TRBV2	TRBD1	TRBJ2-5	CASSTGAETQYF	TGTGCCAGCAGTACAGGGGCAGAGACCCAGTACTTC
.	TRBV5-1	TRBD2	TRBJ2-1	CASSLTVSGGYNEQFF	TGCGCCAGCAGCTTAACGGTGTCGGGAGGATACAATGAGCAGTTCTTC
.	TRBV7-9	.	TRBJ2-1	CASSSPVYEQFF	TGTGCCAGCAGCTCCCCCGTCTATGAGCAGTTCTTC